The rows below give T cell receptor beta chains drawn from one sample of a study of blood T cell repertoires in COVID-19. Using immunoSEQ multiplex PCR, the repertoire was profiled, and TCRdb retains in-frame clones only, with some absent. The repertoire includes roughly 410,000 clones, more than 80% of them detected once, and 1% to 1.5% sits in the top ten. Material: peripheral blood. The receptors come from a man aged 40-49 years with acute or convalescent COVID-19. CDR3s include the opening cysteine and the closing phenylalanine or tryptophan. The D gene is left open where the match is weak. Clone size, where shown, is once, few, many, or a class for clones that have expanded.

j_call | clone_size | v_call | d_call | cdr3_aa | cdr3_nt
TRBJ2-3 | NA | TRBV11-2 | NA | CASRGRGADTQYF | TGTGCCAGCAGGGGGCGAGGCGCAGATACGCAGTATTTT
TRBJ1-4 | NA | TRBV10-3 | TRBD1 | CAISQRDREGATNEKLFF | TGTGCCATCAGCCAAAGGGACAGGGAAGGAGCAACTAATGAAAAACTGTTTTTT
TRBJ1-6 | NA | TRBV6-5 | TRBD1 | CASSYYGTGPNSPLHF | TGTGCCAGCAGTTACTATGGGACAGGCCCTAATTCACCCCTCCACTTT
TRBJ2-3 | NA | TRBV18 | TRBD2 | CASSPQLAGTADTQYF | TGTGCCAGCTCACCACAGCTAGCGGGAACCGCTGATACGCAGTATTTT
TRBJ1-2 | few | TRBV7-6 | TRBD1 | CASSTGTAYGYTF | TGTGCCAGCAGCACCGGGACAGCCTATGGCTACACCTTC
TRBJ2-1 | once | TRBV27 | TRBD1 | CASSSPTGLLDNEQFF | TGTGCCAGCAGTTCCCCGACAGGGTTGCTTGACAATGAGCAGTTCTTC
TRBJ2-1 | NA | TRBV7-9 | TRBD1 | CASIRGTGSRGEQFF | TGTGCCAGCATCAGAGGGACAGGCTCTCGCGGTGAGCAGTTCTTC
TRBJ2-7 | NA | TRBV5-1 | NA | CASRGSGYEQYF | TGCGCCAGCAGAGGATCGGGGTACGAGCAGTACTTC
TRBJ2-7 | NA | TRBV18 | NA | CASSPLERNYEQYF | TGTGCCAGCTCACCTTTGGAGCGGAACTACGAGCAGTACTTC
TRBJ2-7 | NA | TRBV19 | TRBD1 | CASSSPQGAMTYEQYF | TGTGCCAGTAGTTCCCCACAGGGGGCGATGACCTACGAGCAGTACTTC
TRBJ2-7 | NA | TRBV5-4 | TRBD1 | CASTLNRGDEQYF | TGTGCCAGCACCCTAAACAGGGGCGACGAGCAGTACTTC
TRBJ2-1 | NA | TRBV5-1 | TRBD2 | CASSLGGGGEQFF | TGCGCCAGCAGCTTGGGCGGGGGTGGCGAGCAGTTCTTC
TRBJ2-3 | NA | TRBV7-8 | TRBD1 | CASRPPGQVMGTDTQYF | TGTGCCAGCAGGCCGCCGGGACAGGTCATGGGCACAGATACGCAGTATTTT
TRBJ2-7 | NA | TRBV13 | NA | CASRQGNYEQYF | TGTGCCAGCAGGCAGGGAAACTACGAGCAGTACTTC
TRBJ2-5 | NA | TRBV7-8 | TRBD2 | CASRSLAGEGTQYF | TGTGCCAGCAGGAGCTTAGCGGGAGAAGGGACCCAGTACTTC
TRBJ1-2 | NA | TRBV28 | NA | CAAGGHWGAYGYTF | TGTGCCGCCGGGGGGCATTGGGGGGCCTATGGCTACACCTTC